These T cell receptor beta chains were read from a single sample in a study of blood T cell repertoires in COVID-19. Repertoires were generated with immunoSEQ multiplex PCR, while TCRdb's copy carries only in-frame clones and drops some. The sample lists 120,000 to 150,000 clones, about 87% seen once, with 28% in the top ten. The sequencing sample was made of peripheral blood. All receptors derive from a human donor in a cohort sampled during active COVID-19. Each CDR3 is given with its conserved first and last residue. A D gene is named only where the DNA matches it firmly. Only some rows state a clone size, as once, few, many or a class for expanded clones.

V: TRBV7-9; D: TRBD1; J: TRBJ2-2; size: NA; length: 16; CDR3: CASSYRDRGRSGELFF
V: TRBV14; D: NA; J: TRBJ1-5; size: few; length: 13; CDR3: CASSQSGEQPQHF
V: TRBV5-1; D: TRBD2; J: TRBJ2-1; size: NA; length: 15; CDR3: CASSLGLAAPNEQFF
V: TRBV6-2/TRBV6-3; D: NA; J: TRBJ2-6; size: NA; length: 14; CDR3: CASSHSSGANVLTF
V: TRBV18; D: TRBD1; J: TRBJ1-1; size: NA; length: 15; CDR3: CASSPGQGEGTEAFF
V: TRBV30; D: NA; J: TRBJ2-1; size: NA; length: 13; CDR3: CAWSVAGYNEQFF
V: TRBV16; D: NA; J: TRBJ1-3; size: NA; length: 15; CDR3: CASSPAAGSGNTIYF
V: TRBV3-1/TRBV3-2; D: NA; J: TRBJ1-1; size: NA; length: 14; CDR3: CASSAGQRNTEAFF
V: TRBV29-1; D: TRBD2; J: TRBJ2-3; size: NA; length: 16; CDR3: CSVGGLARGSTDTQYF
V: TRBV18; D: TRBD2; J: TRBJ2-1; size: NA; length: 15; CDR3: CASSPTSGGYNEQFF
V: TRBV5-1; D: NA; J: TRBJ1-6; size: NA; length: 13; CDR3: CASSLDSYSPLHF
V: TRBV18; D: NA; J: TRBJ2-5; size: NA; length: 13; CDR3: CASSPSPRETQYF
V: TRBV7-2; D: NA; J: TRBJ1-1; size: NA; length: 14; CDR3: CASSLAGGTTEAFF
V: TRBV7-6; D: NA; J: TRBJ2-1; size: NA; length: 15; CDR3: CASSNEPGGIDEQFF
V: TRBV11-1; D: NA; J: TRBJ2-7; size: NA; length: 12; CDR3: CASSKIAYEQYF
V: TRBV6-5; D: NA; J: TRBJ1-5; size: NA; length: 14; CDR3: CASSGGISNQPQHF
V: TRBV3-1/TRBV3-2; D: NA; J: TRBJ1-1; size: NA; length: 12; CDR3: CASSQTGLKAFF
V: TRBV19; D: NA; J: TRBJ1-1; size: NA; length: 13; CDR3: CASSMVLATEAFF
V: TRBV12-3/TRBV12-4; D: NA; J: TRBJ1-1; size: once; length: 12; CDR3: CASTTGWSGAFF
V: TRBV6-4; D: NA; J: TRBJ2-2; size: NA; length: 14; CDR3: CASSPSDVTGELFF
V: TRBV12-3/TRBV12-4; D: NA; J: TRBJ2-2; size: many; length: 12; CDR3: CASNWNTGELFF
V: TRBV5-1; D: NA; J: TRBJ1-2; size: NA; length: 14; CDR3: CASSLSGINYGYTF
V: TRBV7-2; D: NA; J: TRBJ1-5; size: NA; length: 15; CDR3: CASSFRGGSNQPQHF
V: TRBV18; D: NA; J: TRBJ1-2; size: NA; length: 15; CDR3: CASSPGQFHNYGYTF
V: TRBV3-1/TRBV3-2; D: NA; J: TRBJ1-6; size: NA; length: 17; CDR3: CASSHPTRSSYNSPLHF
V: TRBV5-1; D: TRBD2; J: TRBJ2-7; size: NA; length: 14; CDR3: CASKHLAGGPEQYF
V: TRBV6-2/TRBV6-3; D: NA; J: TRBJ2-5; size: NA; length: 16; CDR3: CASSYDGGQIKETQYF
V: TRBV10-1; D: NA; J: TRBJ2-4; size: NA; length: 16; CDR3: CASSEPRQEIVNIQYF